Listed below are T cell receptor beta chains from one sample, sequenced in a study of cytomegalovirus exposure and HLA in healthy donors. Produced via immunoSEQ multiplex PCR; TCRdb's table is partial and in-frame only. Among roughly 92,000 clones listed, 6% to 9% were seen once. Specimen: PBMCs. The receptors shown here come from a man aged 50-60 years in good health and CMV-seronegative. Both conserved end residues are part of each CDR3. The D gene is left open where the match is weak. Clone size, where shown, is once, few, many, or a class for clones that have expanded.

clone_size,j_call,cdr3_length,v_call,d_call,cdr3_nt,cdr3_aa
few,TRBJ2-1,16,TRBV9,TRBD2,TGTGCCAGCAGCGCTCCGGGACTAGCGGGGGGCAATGAGCAGTTCTTC,CASSAPGLAGGNEQFF
few,TRBJ2-1,13,TRBV5-1,.,TGCGCCAGCAGCTCTAGGACAGACAATGAGCAGTTCTTC,CASSSRTDNEQFF
.,TRBJ2-2,15,TRBV30,.,TGTGCCTGGAGTGTAGGCGGGACGAACACCGGGGAGCTGTTTTTT,CAWSVGGTNTGELFF
few,TRBJ2-1,14,TRBV27,.,TGTGCCAGCAGCCGTCCTCGGGCCTACAATGAGCAGTTCTTC,CASSRPRAYNEQFF
.,TRBJ1-5,18,TRBV5-6,TRBD1,TGTGCCAGCAGCTTCTGCGGGACAGAGACATTCTGCAATCAGCCCCAGCATTTT,CASSFCGTETFCNQPQHF
.,TRBJ2-3,16,TRBV27,TRBD2,TGTGCCAGCAGTTTCCTCGGGACTAGAGGACCAGATACGCAGTATTTT,CASSFLGTRGPDTQYF
.,TRBJ2-3,16,TRBV9,TRBD2,TGTGCCAGCAGCGAAACTAGCGGGAGTAGCACAGATACGCAGTATTTT,CASSETSGSSTDTQYF
.,TRBJ2-5,12,TRBV6-5,TRBD1,TGTGCCAGTGGACAGGGTCCAGAGACCCAGTACTTC,CASGQGPETQYF
few,TRBJ2-5,15,TRBV5-1,.,TGCGCCAGCAGCTTGGACCCAGGGGTCCAAGAGACCCAGTACTTC,CASSLDPGVQETQYF
.,TRBJ1-4,14,TRBV28,.,TGTGCCAGCAGTTTATCAGGGGATAATGAAAAACTGTTTTTT,CASSLSGDNEKLFF
.,TRBJ2-5,15,TRBV15,TRBD2,TGTGCCACCAGCAGAGGGGCTAGCGGTGAGGAGACCCAGTACTTC,CATSRGASGEETQYF
few,TRBJ1-3,12,TRBV4-1,.,TGCGCCAGCAGCCCCACACAGGGTCCCATATATTTT,CASSPTQGPIYF
few,TRBJ2-3,16,TRBV10-2,TRBD2,TGCGCCAGCAGTGACTTGCTAGCGGGGAGCACAGATACGCAGTATTTT,CASSDLLAGSTDTQYF
.,TRBJ2-5,15,TRBV6-5,.,TGTGCCAGCAAAGGGGCCGGGGCAGGGGAAGAGACCCAGTACTTC,CASKGAGAGEETQYF
few,TRBJ1-1,16,TRBV6-1,TRBD1,TGTGCCAGCAGTGAAGCTACGGGACAGGGGGGCACTGAAGCTTTCTTT,CASSEATGQGGTEAFF
few,TRBJ2-5,13,TRBV6-1,TRBD1,TGTGCCGGAGGACAGGGAGAGCAAGAGAACCAGTACTTC,CAGGQGEQENQYF
.,TRBJ2-1,16,TRBV7-9,TRBD2,TGTGCCAGCAGCCCTCCCGGGACTAGCGGGAATAATGAGCAGTTCTTC,CASSPPGTSGNNEQFF
.,TRBJ2-1,15,TRBV6-4,TRBD2,TGTGCCAGCAGTGACTCTAGCGGGAGCTACAATGAGCAGTTCTTC,CASSDSSGSYNEQFF
few,TRBJ1-4,17,TRBV19,.,TGTGCCAGTACCCGCAGTATAACCGGAGGTCTAAGTGAAAAACTGTTTTTT,CASTRSITGGLSEKLFF
.,TRBJ2-1,15,TRBV5-1,TRBD2,TGCGCCAGCAGCTTGAGCACTAGCGGCCTCAATGAGCAGTTCTTC,CASSLSTSGLNEQFF
few,TRBJ1-5,16,TRBV9,.,TGTGCCAGCAGCGTAGCTTGGGGCAGAAAGAATCAGCCCCAGCATTTT,CASSVAWGRKNQPQHF
few,TRBJ2-3,16,TRBV5-4,TRBD1,TGTGCCAGCAGCTTGGCGGGGACAGGGAGCACAGATACGCAGTATTTT,CASSLAGTGSTDTQYF
.,TRBJ1-5,13,TRBV4-3,.,TGCGCCAGCAGCCAAGACGGGAATCAGCCCCAGCATTTT,CASSQDGNQPQHF
.,TRBJ2-2,16,TRBV27,TRBD2,TGTGCCAGCAGTTCGGGACTAGTATTGAGGACCGGGGAGCTGTTTTTT,CASSSGLVLRTGELFF
few,TRBJ1-4,17,TRBV7-2,TRBD1,TGTGCCAGCAGCCATAGTGGGAAGACAGGGGAGGAAGAAAAACTGTTTTTT,CASSHSGKTGEEEKLFF
.,TRBJ2-3,12,TRBV5-1,.,TGCGCCAGCAGCCTCCCCCAGGATACGCAGTATTTT,CASSLPQDTQYF
few,TRBJ2-3,15,TRBV6-1,TRBD2,TGTGCCAGCAGCTCCGGGACTAGCGGATCAGATACGCAGTATTTT,CASSSGTSGSDTQYF
few,TRBJ1-3,15,TRBV5-8,.,TGTGCCAGCAGCTTGGGTTTCAGGGACAGAAACACCATATATTTT,CASSLGFRDRNTIYF
few,TRBJ2-7,14,TRBV5-1,.,TGCGCCAGCAGCTTGGCAGGCAGACCCCACGAGCAGTACTTC,CASSLAGRPHEQYF
.,TRBJ1-3,13,TRBV29-1,.,TGCAGCGTTGTAGGGGGCTCTGGAAACACCATATATTTT,CSVVGGSGNTIYF
few,TRBJ1-2,15,TRBV5-8,TRBD1,TGTGCCAGCACCCTAGAGGGACAGTTGGTTTATGGCTACACCTTC,CASTLEGQLVYGYTF
.,TRBJ2-1,13,TRBV7-7,.,TGTGCTAGCAGCGCACTACTAGATTTTGAGCAGTTCTTC,CASSALLDFEQFF
.,TRBJ1-5,16,TRBV28,.,TGTGCCAGCACCCTCGGGGGCGGGGGGGGCAATCAGCCCCAGCATTTT,CASTLGGGGGNQPQHF
few,TRBJ1-2,13,TRBV6-1,.,TGTGCCAGCAGTGCGGGACAATCCTATGGCTACACCTTC,CASSAGQSYGYTF
.,TRBJ1-2,14,TRBV15,.,TGTGCCACCAGCAGAGTCTCCAGTAACTATGGCTACACCTTC,CATSRVSSNYGYTF
.,TRBJ2-7,12,TRBV2,.,TGTGCCAGCAGTGTGTCTTACTACGAGCAGTACTTC,CASSVSYYEQYF
few,TRBJ1-4,16,TRBV11-2,.,TGTGCCAGCAGTCCCGCCTTCGGTGCAACTAATGAAAAACTGTTTTTT,CASSPAFGATNEKLFF
.,TRBJ2-3,14,TRBV9,TRBD1,TGTGCCAGCAGCGTAGGGGCCAGGGGGGATACGCAGTATTTT,CASSVGARGDTQYF
.,TRBJ2-5,17,TRBV28,.,TGTGCCAGCAGTTACGGGTGGGCCGTGCGGGCCAAAGAGACCCAGTACTTC,CASSYGWAVRAKETQYF
few,TRBJ1-2,13,TRBV6-1,TRBD1,TGTGCCAGCAGTACCCGGGACAGCGAAACCTACACCTTC,CASSTRDSETYTF
.,TRBJ2-3,12,TRBV28,TRBD2,TGTGCCAGCAACCGATTGGGGACTAGTTCTTTTTTT,CASNRLGTSSFF
.,TRBJ2-7,15,TRBV2,.,TGTGCCAGCAGTGAAGGAGCCTTAGGAGGCCCCCGGCAGTACTTC,CASSEGALGGPRQYF
few,TRBJ1-5,14,TRBV7-2,.,TGTGCCAGCAGCAACGGGGGGGGATATCAGCCCCAGCATTTT,CASSNGGGYQPQHF
.,TRBJ1-5,11,TRBV15,.,TGTGCCACCAGCAGACCTGAGCCCCAGCATTTT,CATSRPEPQHF
.,TRBJ2-7,15,TRBV11-2,TRBD2,TGTGCCAGCAGTTCGGGACTAGCGGGAGACTACGAGCAGTACTTC,CASSSGLAGDYEQYF